Sequencing of this T cell receptor (beta chain) was carried out in a study of cytomegalovirus exposure and HLA in healthy donors. The PCR ran on 60 Vbeta and 13 Jbeta primers. Produced via immunoSEQ multiplex PCR; TCRdb's table is partial and in-frame only. This table holds 90,000 to 120,000 clones, over 75% found once. The V end was cut by 2 bases, the J end by 13 bases, with 18 bases between. This CDR3 has 15 residues. Germline V gives CDR1 MNHEY, CDR2 SMNVEV (reference sequence). Study-level points and caveats: Later analysis identified about 17,000 TCR beta sequences associated with HLA alleles, using a false discovery rate threshold of 0.05. An analysis was carried out at a later point. It showed that HLA-associated TCR beta chains were more clonally expanded than equally common non-associated chains.

To note about this clone: What it recognizes is unknown.

Sequenced sample: PBMCs. The chain is built from TRBV27 and TRBJ1-6; a possible D gene is TRBD1 (6 bases). This TCR was recovered from a male donor in good health and CMV-seronegative. This chain's CDR3 is CASSLAWGGASPLHF. Here the CDR3 DNA reads TGTGCCAGCAGTTTAGCCTGGGGGGGGGCGTCCCCCCTCCACTTT.